The following is a T cell receptor beta chain sequence with its context. These data belong to a study of shared clonotypes between healthy human individuals. V was trimmed by 8 bases and J by 6 bases, leaving 13 bases between them. The germline V gene has CDR1 LNHNV and CDR2 YYDKDF (reference sequence). This CDR3 region has 13 residues. Profiled with immunoSEQ multiplex PCR; TCRdb holds only in-frame clones, not every one. The table records approximately 1.5 million clones, less than 99% of them present only once. This receptor was taken from a man aged 30 to 39 in good health. What was sequenced was naive CD4+ T cells sorted from blood. The subset denotes: CD45RA+ positively selected. The rearrangement joins TRBV15 to TRBJ1-4; the D is unclear. The CDR3 DNA reads TGTGCCACCCTTGCAAAGGACGATGAAAAACTGTTTTTT. Residues: CATLAKDDEKLFF.